Sequencing of this T cell receptor beta chain was carried out in a study of shared clonotypes between healthy human individuals. Notes on this clone: Its antigen is unidentified.

Germline assignment: CDR1 MDHEN and CDR2 SYDVKM. The V gene lost 3 bases and the J gene lost 0 bases, with 15 bases spanning the gap. The CDR3 runs to 17 residues. The authors split each subset's genomic DNA evenly across several immunoSEQ plates. Profiling relied on immunoSEQ multiplex PCR, and the TCRdb table lists in-frame clones only, not all of them. The sample includes around 2.5 million clones, under 95% seen only once; the top ten take approximately 0.35%. Study conclusions and caveats: Sharing across four donors was highest in naive CD4 (roughly 5%) and lowest in memory CD8 (roughly 0.4%).

The chain employs TRBV28 and TRBJ1-5; the D is unclear. This receptor was identified in a man aged 18-30 years in good health. Some clones in this sample may be carry-over from other donors' samples. Sequences were obtained from naive CD4+ T cells from PBMCs. Stated subset: CD45RA+ positively selected. CDR3 amino acids: CASSFTARWDSNQPQHF. In nucleotides, the CDR3 is TGTGCCAGCAGTTTTACGGCTCGGTGGGATAGCAATCAGCCCCAGCATTTT.